This is a list of T cell receptor beta chains from one sample in a study of Graves' ophthalmopathy and Graves' hyperthyroidism. TCRdb recomputed calls from the multiplex PCR reads with MiXCR, one row per CDR3 protein. Of hundreds of thousands of distinct CDR3 sequences in the sample, 21% were seen once. The sequenced sample was peripheral blood. Every receptor here comes from a woman younger than 35 with stable Graves' hyperthyroidism. CDR3s include the opening cysteine and the closing phenylalanine or tryptophan. Each record gives: CDR3 length, J gene, clone size, D gene, V gene, CDR3 protein, CDR3 DNA. D genes are given only for firm matches. Clone size, where shown, is once, few, many, or a class for clones that have expanded.

13	TRBJ1-2	many	-	TRBV4-1	CASSLTTTDGYTF	TGCGCCAGCAGCCTGACCACGACAGATGGCTACACCTTC
14	TRBJ1-6	many	-	TRBV9	CASSPSGPNSPLHF	TGTGCCAGCAGCCCGAGTGGTCCTAATTCACCCCTCCACTTT
18	TRBJ2-2	-	TRBD2	TRBV9	CASSVSITGTSGHGELFF	TGTGCCAGCAGCGTATCCATAACCGGGACTAGCGGGCACGGGGAGCTGTTTTTT
16	TRBJ1-1	few	TRBD1	TRBV6-2/TRBV6-3	CASSFFQDRPNTEAFF	TGTGCCAGCAGTTTCTTCCAGGACAGGCCGAACACTGAAGCTTTCTTT
15	TRBJ1-5	many	-	TRBV20-1	CSAPGQLYSNQPQHF	TGCAGTGCTCCTGGACAGCTTTATAGCAATCAGCCCCAGCATTTT
15	TRBJ2-7	many	-	TRBV27	CASSFGGRPPYEQYF	TGTGCCAGCAGTTTCGGGGGGCGGCCCCCCTACGAGCAGTACTTC
14	TRBJ1-5	-	-	TRBV7-8	CASSLEYSNQPQHF	TGTGCCAGCAGCTTAGAGTATAGCAATCAGCCCCAGCATTTT
13	TRBJ1-1	-	-	TRBV2	CASSEREIAEAFF	TGTGCCAGCAGTGAAAGGGAAATCGCTGAAGCTTTCTTT
15	TRBJ1-1	-	-	TRBV27	CASSARQARDTEAFF	TGTGCCAGCAGTGCTCGACAGGCTAGGGACACTGAAGCTTTCTTT
14	TRBJ2-3	-	TRBD1	TRBV6-2/TRBV6-3	CASTTGGSNQPQYF	TGTGCCAGCACAACAGGGGGTAGCAATCAGCCCCAGTATTTT
15	TRBJ2-4	many	-	TRBV7-3	CASSLRRGGTNIQYF	TGTGCCAGCAGCTTAAGAAGGGGTGGGACAAACATTCAGTACTTC
15	TRBJ2-2	many	-	TRBV6-5	CASSVRSEVGRELFF	TGTGCCAGCAGCGTAAGATCGGAGGTTGGCCGGGAGCTGTTTTTT
20	TRBJ1-5	few	TRBD1	TRBV7-4	CASSLLARGDRVHRNQPQHF	TGTGCCAGCAGCTTATTAGCGCGTGGGGACAGGGTACATCGGAATCAGCCCCAGCATTTT
15	TRBJ1-2	many	-	TRBV2	CASSESPGANYGYTF	TGTGCCAGCAGTGAATCCCCAGGGGCGAACTATGGCTACACCTTC
15	TRBJ1-5	-	-	TRBV4-1	CASSETRGDNQPQHF	TGCGCCAGCAGCGAAACACGGGGGGACAATCAGCCCCAGCATTTT
13	TRBJ2-5	-	-	TRBV12-5	CASGPTKGETQYF	TGTGCTAGTGGTCCAACTAAGGGGGAGACCCAGTACTTC
16	TRBJ2-5	many	TRBD2	TRBV9	CASSVGSGRVGETQYF	TGTGCCAGCAGCGTAGGTAGCGGGAGAGTGGGAGAGACCCAGTACTTC
14	TRBJ1-1	many	TRBD1	TRBV5-1	CASSDGTGQTEAFF	TGCGCCAGCAGTGACGGGACAGGGCAGACTGAAGCTTTCTTT
17	TRBJ2-2	-	-	TRBV12-3/TRBV12-4	CASSGRDKGLNTGELFF	TGTGCCAGCAGTGGCCGGGACAAAGGACTAAACACCGGGGAGCTGTTTTTT
14	TRBJ1-6	many	TRBD1	TRBV20-1	CSVRGQATNSPLHF	TGCAGTGTCCGGGGACAGGCTACCAATTCACCCCTCCACTTT
13	TRBJ1-2	-	-	TRBV2	CASRKREFDGYTF	TGTGCCAGCAGAAAACGGGAGTTCGATGGCTACACCTTC
15	TRBJ2-5	many	TRBD1	TRBV6-5	CAIQMGTGSQETQYF	TGTGCCATCCAAATGGGGACAGGATCTCAAGAGACCCAGTACTTC
12	TRBJ1-6	many	-	TRBV27	CASSTGSSPLHF	TGTGCCAGCAGCACAGGGAGCTCACCCCTCCACTTT
17	TRBJ1-3	many	-	TRBV11-3	CASSLNPYLYSGNTIYF	TGTGCCAGCAGCCTGAATCCTTACCTTTACTCTGGAAACACCATATATTTT
13	TRBJ1-2	many	TRBD1	TRBV28	CASSSQGAYGYTF	TGTGCCAGCAGTTCTCAGGGGGCTTATGGCTACACCTTC
16	TRBJ2-7	many	-	TRBV2	CASSEMRIDGSYEQYF	TGTGCCAGCAGTGAAATGCGTATCGATGGTTCCTACGAGCAGTACTTC
16	TRBJ2-7	-	TRBD1	TRBV28	CASLTGQGATAYEQYF	TGTGCCAGCCTAACAGGACAGGGGGCGACAGCCTACGAGCAGTACTTC
14	TRBJ1-1	many	-	TRBV7-9	CASSFKQSGTEAFF	TGTGCCAGCAGCTTTAAACAGTCGGGCACTGAAGCTTTCTTT
20	TRBJ2-5	few	TRBD2	TRBV7-2	CASSSRRPSGTSLYQETQYF	TGTGCCAGCAGCTCAAGAAGGCCTAGCGGGACCTCTTTGTACCAAGAGACCCAGTACTTC
17	TRBJ1-1	many	-	TRBV15	CATSEMGGESRNTEAFF	TGTGCCACCAGCGAGATGGGGGGCGAGTCTAGGAACACTGAAGCTTTCTTT
13	TRBJ1-3	-	-	TRBV12-3/TRBV12-4	CASRKDVGNTIYF	TGTGCCAGCAGAAAGGACGTGGGAAACACCATATATTTT
15	TRBJ1-2	many	-	TRBV7-9	CASSAAGPSPDGYTF	TGTGCCAGCAGCGCGGCCGGGCCGAGCCCAGACGGCTACACCTTC
15	TRBJ2-5	-	-	TRBV6-1	CASSEAWGLGETQYF	TGTGCCAGCAGTGAAGCTTGGGGGCTGGGAGAGACCCAGTACTTC
13	TRBJ2-7	many	-	TRBV11-3	CANSWSDSYEQYF	TGTGCCAACAGCTGGAGTGACTCCTACGAGCAGTACTTC
18	TRBJ2-7	many	-	TRBV7-2	CASSLGSVRLPELYEQYF	TGTGCCAGCAGCTTAGGGTCAGTTCGGCTGCCCGAACTCTACGAGCAGTACTTC
16	TRBJ2-5	many	-	TRBV11-2	CASSLEGGRYGETQYF	TGTGCCAGCAGCTTAGAAGGAGGGCGTTACGGAGAGACCCAGTACTTC
13	TRBJ1-2	-	-	TRBV12-3/TRBV12-4	CASSPDPNGGYTF	TGTGCCAGCAGCCCAGACCCGAATGGAGGCTACACCTTC
16	TRBJ2-5	few	TRBD2	TRBV6-5	CASSLRSSGTQETQYF	TGTGCCAGCAGTTTACGGTCTAGCGGCACCCAAGAGACCCAGTACTTC
14	TRBJ2-7	many	-	TRBV7-8	CASSLTGPGDEQYF	TGTGCCAGCAGCTTAACAGGCCCGGGGGACGAGCAGTACTTC